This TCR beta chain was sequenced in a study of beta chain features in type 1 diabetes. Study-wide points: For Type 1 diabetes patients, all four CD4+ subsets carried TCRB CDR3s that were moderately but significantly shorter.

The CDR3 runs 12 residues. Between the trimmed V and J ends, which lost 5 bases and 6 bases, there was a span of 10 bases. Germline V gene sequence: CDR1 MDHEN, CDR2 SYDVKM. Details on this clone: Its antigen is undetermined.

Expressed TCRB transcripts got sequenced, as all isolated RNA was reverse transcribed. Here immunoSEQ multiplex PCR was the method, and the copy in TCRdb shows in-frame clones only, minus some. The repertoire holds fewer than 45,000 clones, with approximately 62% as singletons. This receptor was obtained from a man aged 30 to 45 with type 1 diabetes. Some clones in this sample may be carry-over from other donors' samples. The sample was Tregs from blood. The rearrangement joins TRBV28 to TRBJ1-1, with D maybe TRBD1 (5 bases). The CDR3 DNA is TGTGCCAGCAGTGATACAGGCTCTGAAGCTTTCTTT. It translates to CASSDTGSEAFF.